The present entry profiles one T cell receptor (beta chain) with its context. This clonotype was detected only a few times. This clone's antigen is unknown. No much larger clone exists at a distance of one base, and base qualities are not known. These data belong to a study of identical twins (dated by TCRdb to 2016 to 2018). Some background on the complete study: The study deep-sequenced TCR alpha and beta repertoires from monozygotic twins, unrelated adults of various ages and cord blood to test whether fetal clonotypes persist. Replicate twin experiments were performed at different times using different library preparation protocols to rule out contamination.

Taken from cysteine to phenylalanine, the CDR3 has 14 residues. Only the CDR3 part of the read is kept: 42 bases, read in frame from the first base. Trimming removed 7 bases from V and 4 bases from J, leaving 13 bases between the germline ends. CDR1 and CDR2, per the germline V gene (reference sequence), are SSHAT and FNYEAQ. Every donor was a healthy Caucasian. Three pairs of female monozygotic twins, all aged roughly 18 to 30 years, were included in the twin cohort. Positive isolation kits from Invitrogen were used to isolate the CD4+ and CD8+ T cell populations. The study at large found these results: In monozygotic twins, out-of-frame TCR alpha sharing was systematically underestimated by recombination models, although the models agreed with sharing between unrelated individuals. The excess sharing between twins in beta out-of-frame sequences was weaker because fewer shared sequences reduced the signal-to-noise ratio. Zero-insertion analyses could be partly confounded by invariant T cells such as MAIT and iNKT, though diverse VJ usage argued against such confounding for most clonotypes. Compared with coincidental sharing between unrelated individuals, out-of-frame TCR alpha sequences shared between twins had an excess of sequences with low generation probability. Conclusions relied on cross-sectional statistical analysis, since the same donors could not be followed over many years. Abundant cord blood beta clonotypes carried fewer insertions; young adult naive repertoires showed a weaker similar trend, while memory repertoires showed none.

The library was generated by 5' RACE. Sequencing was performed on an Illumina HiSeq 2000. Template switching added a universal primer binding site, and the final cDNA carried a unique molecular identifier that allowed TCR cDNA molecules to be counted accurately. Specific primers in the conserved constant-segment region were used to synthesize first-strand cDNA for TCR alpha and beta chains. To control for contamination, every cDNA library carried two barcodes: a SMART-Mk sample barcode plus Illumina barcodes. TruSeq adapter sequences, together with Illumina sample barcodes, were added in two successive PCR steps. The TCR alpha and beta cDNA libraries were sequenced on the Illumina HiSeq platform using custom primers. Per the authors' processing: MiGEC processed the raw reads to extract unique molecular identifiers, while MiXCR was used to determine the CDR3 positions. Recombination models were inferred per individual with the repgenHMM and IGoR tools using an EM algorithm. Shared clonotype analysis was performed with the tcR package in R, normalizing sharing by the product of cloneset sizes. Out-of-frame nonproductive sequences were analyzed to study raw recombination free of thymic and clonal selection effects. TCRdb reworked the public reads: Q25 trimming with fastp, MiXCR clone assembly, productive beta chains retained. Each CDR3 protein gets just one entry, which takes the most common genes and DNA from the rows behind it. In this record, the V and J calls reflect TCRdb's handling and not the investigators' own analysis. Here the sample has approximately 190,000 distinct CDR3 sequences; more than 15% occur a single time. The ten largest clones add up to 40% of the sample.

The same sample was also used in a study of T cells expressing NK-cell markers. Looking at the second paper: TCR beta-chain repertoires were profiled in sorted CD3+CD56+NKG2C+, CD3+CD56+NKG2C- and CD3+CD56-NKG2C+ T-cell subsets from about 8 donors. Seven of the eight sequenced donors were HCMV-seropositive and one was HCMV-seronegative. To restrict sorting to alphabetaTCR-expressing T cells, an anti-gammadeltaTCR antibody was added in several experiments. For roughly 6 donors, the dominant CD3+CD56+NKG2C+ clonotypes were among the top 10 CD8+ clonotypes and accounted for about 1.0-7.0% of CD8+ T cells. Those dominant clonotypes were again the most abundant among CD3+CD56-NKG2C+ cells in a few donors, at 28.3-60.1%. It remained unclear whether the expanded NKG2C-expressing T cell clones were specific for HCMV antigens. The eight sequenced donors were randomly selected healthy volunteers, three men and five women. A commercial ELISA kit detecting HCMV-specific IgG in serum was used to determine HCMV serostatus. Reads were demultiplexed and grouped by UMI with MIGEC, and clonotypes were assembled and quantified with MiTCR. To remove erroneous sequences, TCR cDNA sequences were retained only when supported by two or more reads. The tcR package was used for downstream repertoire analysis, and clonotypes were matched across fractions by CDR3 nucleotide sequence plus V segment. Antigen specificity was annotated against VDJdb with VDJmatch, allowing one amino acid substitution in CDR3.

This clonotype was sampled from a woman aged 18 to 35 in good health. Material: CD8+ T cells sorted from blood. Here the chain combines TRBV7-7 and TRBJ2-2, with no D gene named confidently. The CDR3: CASTPHVGTGELFF. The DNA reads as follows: TGTGCCAGCACCCCCCACGTCGGCACCGGGGAGCTGTTTTTT.